One and the same sample provided the 22 T cell receptor beta chains below, sequenced in a study of graft-versus-host responses after intestinal transplantation. Assay: immunoSEQ multiplex PCR; the TCRdb copy retains only in-frame clones and omits some. The sample lists over 80,000 clones; 90% to 95% were seen once. Their antigens are not known. Sequenced material: unstimulated CD4+ T cells sorted from spleen or lymph node cells, taken before transplant. Source of these receptors: a human donor who was the organ donor for an intestinal transplant.

This sequence joins TRBV7-9 and TRBJ1-5, with D possibly TRBD1 on 5 matching bases. The CDR3 runs to 14 residues. The V and J ends lost 5 bases and 5 bases respectively, with 13 bases between them. Germline CDR1 is SEHNR and CDR2 is FQNEAQ (reference sequence). This chain's CDR3 is CASSGTRGDQPQHF. The CDR3 DNA follows: TGTGCCAGCAGCGGAACACGGGGGGATCAGCCCCAGCATTTT.

CDR3 nucleotides: TGCGCCAGCAGCTTGAGTCTAGCGGGGGGCCTAGCGATAGAGACCCAGTACTTC. It is translated as CASSLSLAGGLAIETQYF. The V and J genes are TRBV5-1 and TRBJ2-5; 11 positions match TRBD2. The germline gives CDR1 SGHRS, CDR2 YFSETQ. The CDR3 is 18 amino acids. J was trimmed by 4 bases and V by 1 base; bases with no gene match: 12.

V gene TRBV11-2 combines with J gene TRBJ2-7, with TRBD1 as a possible D gene (6 bases). The CDR3 extends over 15 amino acids. V was shortened by 0 bases and J by 2 bases, with 11 bases between the two germline ends. CDR1 SGHAT and CDR2 FQNNGV come from the germline V gene. The CDR3 loop reads CASSLELGGTYEQYF. The CDR3 bases are TGTGCCAGCAGCTTAGAATTAGGGGGAACCTACGAGCAGTACTTC.

The chain uses TRBV4-3 and TRBJ1-3; possibly TRBD1 for D (5 bases). The V end was cut by 0 bases, the J end by 3 bases, with 9 bases between. Germline CDR1 is LGHNA and CDR2 is YSLEER. This CDR3 is built from 15 residues. The CDR3 region is CASSQDSGGGNTIYF. Here the CDR3 DNA reads TGCGCCAGCAGCCAAGATTCCGGGGGTGGAAACACCATATATTTT.

V and J are TRBV5-4 and TRBJ1-3; 9 nucleotides match TRBD1. The CDR3 extends over 18 amino acids. The germline CDR1 and CDR2 sequences are SGHNT and YYREEE (reference sequence). Trimming at V came to 2 bases and at J to 3 bases, leaving 12 bases not matched to a gene. The DNA of the CDR3 is TGTGCCAGCAGCTTCCTCGGACAGGGGAGATATGATGGAAACACCATATATTTT. Its translation: CASSFLGQGRYDGNTIYF.

The genes are TRBV5-1 and TRBJ2-1; 7 bases are a match to TRBD1. Germline assignment: CDR1 SGHRS and CDR2 YFSETQ. J was trimmed by 1 base and V by 2 bases; bases with no gene match: 3. The length of the CDR3 is 15 residues. CDR3 coding DNA: TGCGCCAGCAGCTTTGAGGGGGCGTCCTACAATGAGCAGTTCTTC. This translates into CASSFEGASYNEQFF.

This clone appeared once. This chain links TRBV6-6 with TRBJ1-6, with TRBD1 matching over 7 bases. The V gene end was trimmed by 6 bases and the J gene end by 1 base; junction bases not matched to a gene: 6. CDR1 is MNHNY, CDR2 SVGAGI, per germline (reference sequence). CDR3 length: 16 residues. DNA for the CDR3: TGTGCCAGCAGCCGACAGGGAGGATCCTATAATTCACCCCTCCACTTT. Encoded protein: CASSRQGGSYNSPLHF.

This sequence joins TRBV7-3 and TRBJ2-7; TRBD1 matches 7 bases. Germline CDR1 is SGHTA and CDR2 is FQGTGA. The CDR3 runs to 14 residues. V lost 4 bases, J lost 2 bases, and 5 bases stayed unmatched. The CDR3 sequence is CASSSDRAPYEQYF. CDR3 in DNA: TGTGCCAGCAGCTCCGACAGGGCTCCCTACGAGCAGTACTTC.

This clone has only one observation. V is TRBV9 and J is TRBJ2-7, with D possibly being TRBD2 (6 bases). This CDR3 region has 14 residues. V gave up 4 bases and J gave up 6 bases, with 17 bases separating them. CDR1 is SGDLS and CDR2 is YYNGEE in the germline V gene. In DNA form, the CDR3 reads TGTGCCAGCAGCCCCCGGGGTAGCGGTAGCGAGCAGTACTTC. Encoded protein: CASSPRGSGSEQYF.

The V call is TRBV15, the J call TRBJ1-6, with 7 bases fitting TRBD1. Germline CDR1 and CDR2: LNHNV and YYDKDF (reference sequence). V shed 5 bases, J shed 7 bases, and the junction held 8 bases outside the gene matches. There are 15 residues in the CDR3. CDR3 DNA: TGTGCCACCAGCCTCCCACAGGGGTCCAATTCACCCCTCCACTTT. Translating gives CATSLPQGSNSPLHF.

This chain links TRBV13 with TRBJ1-4; a weak D match, TRBD1 (5 bases). Germline CDR1 is PRHDT and CDR2 is FYEKMQ (reference sequence). V shed 0 bases and J shed 4 bases, with 27 bases lying between them. There are 21 residues in the CDR3. CDR3 DNA: TGTGCCAGCAGCTTAGGCCTCAGGGCAGGGCCGATTCTTTCACTTAATGAAAAACTGTTTTTT. This gives the protein CASSLGLRAGPILSLNEKLFF.

V gene TRBV7-9 combines with J gene TRBJ2-2; D may be TRBD1 (5 bases). The CDR3 has 18 amino acids. V was trimmed by 3 bases and J by 5 bases, leaving 22 bases between them. From germline, CDR1 is SEHNR and CDR2 FQNEAQ (reference sequence). This chain's CDR3 is CASSFFGRASSETGELFF. The CDR3, as DNA: TGTGCCAGCAGCTTCTTTGGCAGGGCTAGTTCAGAGACCGGGGAGCTGTTTTTT.

The chain joins TRBV7-9 to TRBJ2-2; 7 nucleotides agree with TRBD2. The CDR3 covers 15 residues. The ends lost 4 bases at V and 1 base at J; junction bases unmatched: 3. CDR1 is SEHNR, CDR2 FQNEAQ, per germline (reference sequence). CDR3 region: CASSWGGWNTGELFF. CDR3 bases: TGTGCCAGCAGCTGGGGGGGGTGGAACACCGGGGAGCTGTTTTTT.

J is TRBJ2-1 and V is TRBV7-2; TRBD2 might be the D (7 bases). Looked up from germline, CDR1 is SGHTA and CDR2 is FQGNSA. Trimming shortened V by 1 base and J by 2 bases, and 9 bases separated the two germline ends. The CDR3 sequence is 15 residues long. The CDR3 region is CASSLGGGPYNEQFF. The CDR3 DNA reads TGTGCCAGCAGCTTAGGCGGGGGCCCCTACAATGAGCAGTTCTTC.

This sequence joins TRBV4-1 and TRBJ1-1; D perhaps matches TRBD1 (6 bases). The CDR3 totals 15 residues. Germline CDR1 is MGHRA and CDR2 is YSYEKL. Between the trimmed V and J ends, which lost 2 bases and 3 bases, there was a span of 13 bases. The CDR3 DNA reads TGCGCCAGCAGCCAAAATGACAGGTCCGACACTGAAGCTTTCTTT. This gives the protein CASSQNDRSDTEAFF.

This clone has just one count. V usage is TRBV6-1 and J usage is TRBJ1-2, with TRBD1 matching 8 bases. With V trimmed by 6 bases and J by 7 bases, 4 bases remained unmatched. Germline CDR1 is MNHNS and CDR2 is SASEGT. The CDR3 has 12 amino acids. The DNA of the CDR3 is TGTGCCAGCAGCCAGGGGGCAGGTGGCTACACCTTC. It encodes CASSQGAGGYTF.

V and J are TRBV4-2 and TRBJ2-1; TRBD2 matches at 14 bases. V was pared by 5 bases and J by 4 bases, with 4 bases of the junction left unmatched. CDR1 and CDR2 (germline): LGHNA, YNFKEQ. The CDR3 has 16 amino acids. Written as DNA, the CDR3 is TGTGCCAGCAGCGCCCGACTAGCGGGGGGGTACAATGAGCAGTTCTTC. Translation gives CASSARLAGGYNEQFF.

V and J are TRBV10-3 and TRBJ2-7, with 9 positions matching TRBD1. CDR1 and CDR2 (germline): ENHRY, SYGVKD. The V gene end was trimmed by 4 bases and the J gene end by 2 bases; junction bases not matched to a gene: 9. This CDR3 is built from 16 residues. CDR3 region: CAISGTGTGSAYEQYF. The CDR3 DNA follows: TGTGCCATCAGTGGGACCGGGACAGGGAGCGCCTACGAGCAGTACTTC.

The CDR3 DNA reads TGTGCCAGCAGCTTTGGGGGGACCGGAGAGACCCAGTACTTC. This codes for CASSFGGTGETQYF. The chain recombines TRBV5-4 with TRBJ2-5; D is possibly TRBD2 (6 bases). The CDR3 totals 14 residues. Germline CDR1 SGHNT, CDR2 YYREEE (reference sequence). With 2 bases removed from V and 4 bases from J, the gap between germline ends came to 12 bases.

The chain has TRBV28 and TRBJ2-3; 12 nucleotides align to TRBD2. Losses at the gene ends were 3 bases for V and 4 bases for J; bases not matched to a gene: 8. Per the germline V gene, CDR1 is MDHEN and CDR2 is SYDVKM. The CDR3 is made up of 17 amino acids. CDR3 protein: CASSLELAGGSADTQYF. CDR3 coding DNA: TGTGCCAGCAGTTTGGAACTAGCGGGGGGTAGCGCAGATACGCAGTATTTT.

The chain links TRBV19 to TRBJ1-1; D gene uncertain. The V end lost 9 bases, the J end lost 4 bases, and 15 bases lay between the germline ends. The CDR3 contains 13 residues. CDR1 is LNHDA, CDR2 SQIVND, per germline (reference sequence). The CDR3 here is CASTLGRVTEAFF. The CDR3 DNA is TGTGCCAGCACCCTAGGGAGGGTCACTGAAGCTTTCTTT.

The chain recombines TRBV11-2 with TRBJ2-2; the match to TRBD1 covers 7 bases. Germline lookup yields CDR1 SGHAT and CDR2 FQNNGV. There are 15 residues in the CDR3. Unmatched junction bases numbered 7, after V lost 5 bases and J lost 4 bases. CDR3: CASSTPRQGTGELFF. In DNA form, the CDR3 reads TGTGCCAGCAGCACCCCTCGACAGGGCACCGGGGAGCTGTTTTTT.